This entry lists 15 T cell receptor beta chains sequenced from one sample in a study of monozygotic twins with inflammatory bowel disease. With the 5' RACE reads reprocessed, TCRdb shows one record per CDR3 protein and no DNA. This sample's table has 300,000 to 400,000 distinct CDR3 sequences. Material for sequencing was blood. These receptors were collected from a human donor with ulcerative colitis or Crohn's disease, or a healthy co-twin of an affected twin (not recorded which).

The rearrangement joins TRBV2 to TRBJ2-7; without DNA, the TCRdb call of TRBD1 cannot be checked. The V gene's germline CDR1 is SNHLY and CDR2 FYNNEI. This CDR3 region has 13 residues. CDR3: CASGQDTKYEQYF.

This chain links TRBV11-1 with TRBJ2-3. Germline V gives CDR1 SGHAT, CDR2 FQDESV (reference sequence). The length of the CDR3 is 20 residues. CDR3 sequence reads: CASSLKWNRRYQLLTDTQYF.

The gene calls are TRBV29-1 and TRBJ2-3. The CDR3 contains 12 residues. The germline CDR1 and CDR2 sequences are SQVTM and ANQGSEA. The CDR3 loop is CSVAGDTDTQYF.

This CDR3 is CASSLDPTSGGGELFF. V and J are TRBV7-3 and TRBJ2-2; TCRdb names TRBD2, which stays unverified in the absence of DNA. Germline lookup yields CDR1 SGHTA and CDR2 FQGTGA. The CDR3 covers 16 residues.

The rearrangement joins TRBV3-1 to TRBJ2-4; absent DNA, TCRdb's TRBD1 call cannot be checked. The CDR3 consists of 17 residues. Germline V gene data show CDR1 as LGHDT and CDR2 as YNNKEL (reference sequence). The CDR3 protein is CASSQDAWGGKQNIQYF.

The chain links TRBV29-1 to TRBJ1-2. This CDR3 has 14 amino acids. Looked up from germline, CDR1 is SQVTM and CDR2 is ANQGSEA. CDR3 residues: CSVEEYTSNYGYTF. Filled out from reference TRBV29-1 and TRBJ1-2, the complete variable domain reads SAVISQKPSRDICQRGTSLTIQCQVDSQVTMMFWYRQQPGQSLTLIATANQGSEATYESGFVIDKFPISRPNLTFSTLTVSNMSPEDSSIYLCSVEEYTSNYGYTFGSGTRLTVV.

The V call is TRBV19, the J call TRBJ2-1; TCRdb returns TRBD2, unconfirmable since there is no DNA. The CDR3 is made up of 16 amino acids. Germline CDR1 reads LNHDA; CDR2 reads SQIVND (reference sequence). The CDR3 spells CASSIVELAEYNEQFF.

The chain carries TRBV7-2 and TRBJ2-3. The CDR3 is 14 residues long. Germline CDR1 is SGHTA and CDR2 is FQGNSA. CDR3 sequence: CASSSHLRPDTQYF.

CDR3 sequence reads: CASTDSLKQFF. The chain has TRBV12-3 or TRBV12-4 and TRBJ2-1. There are 11 residues in the CDR3.

The rearrangement links TRBV5-4 to TRBJ2-7. Germline V gives CDR1 SGHNT, CDR2 YYREEE (reference sequence). CDR3 size: 13 residues. CDR3 sequence reads: CASRTFGTYEQYF.

The chain recombines TRBV29-1 with TRBJ1-2; the TCRdb call, TRBD1, lacks DNA for checking. CDR1 SQVTM and CDR2 ANQGSEA come from the germline V gene. The CDR3 loop spans 12 amino acids. The CDR3 here is CSVGRGEDGYTF.

The chain uses TRBV7-8 and TRBJ2-2; TCRdb's assignment of TRBD2 cannot be checked, as there is no DNA. The CDR3 consists of 17 residues. Per the germline V gene, CDR1 is SGHVS and CDR2 is FQNEAQ. CDR3 loop: CASGGLAGIGNTGELFF.

This clonotype is medium-sized by frequency. The chain links TRBV15 to TRBJ2-3; TCRdb names TRBD1, which stays unverified in the absence of DNA. The CDR3 loop spans 15 amino acids. Germline V gene sequence: CDR1 LNHNV, CDR2 YYDKDF (reference sequence). The CDR3 spells CATSAGATVTDTQYF. Filled out from reference TRBV15 and TRBJ2-3, the complete variable domain reads DAMVIQNPRYQVTQFGKPVTLSCSQTLNHNVMYWYQQKSSQAPKLLFHYYDKDFNNEADTPDNFQSRRPNTSFCFLDIRSPGLGDTAMYLCATSAGATVTDTQYFGPGTRLTVL.

This chain uses TRBV5-1 with TRBJ2-2; TCRdb indicates TRBD2, and absent DNA this call remains unverified. The germline CDR1 and CDR2 sequences are SGHRS and YFSETQ. The CDR3 is 16 amino acids. CDR3 sequence reads: CASSLNQRSNTGELFF.

V usage is TRBV7-9 and J usage is TRBJ1-6; the TCRdb D gene call, TRBD1, has no DNA to confirm it. Looked up from germline, CDR1 is SEHNR and CDR2 is FQNEAQ (reference sequence). This CDR3 has 14 residues. The CDR3 sequence: CASSFSQDNSPLHF. Full variable domain (rest looked up from reference TRBV7-9 and TRBJ1-6): DTGVSQNPRHKITKRGQNVTFRCDPISEHNRLYWYRQTLGQGPEFLTYFQNEAQLEKSRLLSDRFSAERPKGSFSTLEIQRTEQGDSAMYLCASSFSQDNSPLHFGNGTRLTVT.